The 11 T cell receptor beta chains listed next were all sequenced from one sample in a study of CD8 T cells in Susac syndrome. Reverse transcription of about 0.45 to 1 ug RNA used random hexamers. TCRdb analysed the immunoSEQ multiplex PCR reads with MiXCR anew, one entry per CDR3 protein. The sample consists of 200,000 to 300,000 distinct CDR3 sequences, over 85% of them appearing once. The sequencing input was CD4+ T cells from PBMCs. The receptors were gathered from a human donor with multiple sclerosis.

The chain employs TRBV9 and TRBJ1-5, with 8 nucleotides matching TRBD1. Germline V CDR1 and CDR2: SGDLS, YYNGEE. V gave up 3 bases and J gave up 6 bases; unmatched junction bases: 8. The CDR3 spans 15 residues. This CDR3 is CASSASTQGGQPQHF. The CDR3 DNA sequence: TGTGCCAGCAGCGCCTCTACACAGGGGGGTCAGCCCCAGCATTTT.

This rearrangement joins TRBV20-1 to TRBJ1-5; TRBD1 might be the D (6 bases). In germline, CDR1 is DFQATT, CDR2 SNEGSKA (reference sequence). The CDR3 sequence is 15 residues long. V was clipped by 6 bases and J by 3 bases, with 18 bases between them. For the CDR3, the DNA is TGCAGTGCGTCCGGGGACAACCCTTCCAATCAGCCCCAGCATTTT. This gives the protein CSASGDNPSNQPQHF.

This clonotype showed up just once. CDR3 residues: CASSQPAGKGEAFF. Here the CDR3 DNA reads TGCGCCAGCAGCCAACCGGCAGGGAAAGGGGAAGCTTTCTTT. This chain uses TRBV4-1 with TRBJ1-1; possibly TRBD1 for D (5 bases). Germline CDR1 reads MGHRA; CDR2 reads YSYEKL. This CDR3 has 14 amino acids. V was shortened by 2 bases and J by 8 bases, with 15 bases between the two germline ends.

The genes are TRBV19 and TRBJ1-5; D unresolved. The CDR3 totals 12 residues. Between the trimmed V and J ends, which lost 10 bases and 4 bases, there was a span of 11 bases. The germline V gene has CDR1 LNHDA and CDR2 SQIVND (reference sequence). The DNA for the CDR3 is TGTGCCACCGGGGTCCATAATCAGCCCCAGCATTTT. Residues: CATGVHNQPQHF.

The chain joins TRBV15 to TRBJ2-5; possible D gene TRBD2, 5 bases. V was pared by 1 base and J by 1 base, with 16 bases between. This CDR3 is 17 amino acids long. Germline CDR1 and CDR2: LNHNV and YYDKDF (reference sequence). The CDR3 DNA follows: TGTGCCACCAGCAGAGGGTTCCGGGGTGACGGCCAAGAGACCCAGTACTTC. As protein: CATSRGFRGDGQETQYF.

The rearrangement links TRBV29-1 to TRBJ1-4, with D unresolved. The length of the CDR3 is 12 residues. V shed 4 bases and J shed 8 bases, with 11 bases lying between them. Germline values: CDR1 SQVTM, CDR2 ANQGSEA. CDR3 sequence: CSVGLSGEKLFF. The CDR3, as DNA: TGCAGCGTTGGACTCAGCGGGGAAAAACTGTTTTTT.

The V and J genes are TRBV3-1 and TRBJ2-1; 10 positions agree with TRBD2. The CDR3 totals 16 residues. Germline V gene sequence: CDR1 LGHDT, CDR2 YNNKEL (reference sequence). With 7 bases clipped from V and 8 bases from J, the junction kept 14 bases outside the gene matches. The CDR3 DNA is TGTGCCAGCACTCGGGAATTAGCGGGAGGCAGAGATGAGCAGTTCTTC. The encoded protein is CASTRELAGGRDEQFF.

The chain employs TRBV28 and TRBJ2-1; TRBD1 might be the D (7 bases). CDR3 size: 16 residues. Germline CDR1 and CDR2: MDHEN and SYDVKM. V gave up 5 bases and J gave up 3 bases, with 17 bases separating them. Here the CDR3 reads CASSPRRGPFYNEQFF. CDR3 nucleotide sequence: TGTGCCAGCAGTCCCCGGAGGGGGCCTTTCTACAATGAGCAGTTCTTC.

The rearrangement joins TRBV7-9 to TRBJ2-2; D might be TRBD1 (6 bases). Germline V lookup: CDR1 SEHNR, CDR2 FQNEAQ (reference sequence). This CDR3 contains 14 residues. Trimming shortened V by 3 bases and J by 7 bases, and 12 bases separated the two germline ends. CDR3: CASSFGRGIGELFF. As DNA, the CDR3 is TGTGCCAGCAGCTTTGGCAGGGGTATCGGGGAGCTGTTTTTT.

The chain links TRBV9 to TRBJ2-3; tentative D call: TRBD2 (6 bases). CDR1 is SGDLS and CDR2 is YYNGEE in the germline V gene. This CDR3 is 15 amino acids long. V shed 3 bases and J shed 2 bases, with 13 bases lying between them. CDR3 sequence reads: CASSASGGFTDTQYF. The CDR3 DNA reads as TGTGCCAGCAGCGCGAGTGGAGGGTTCACAGATACGCAGTATTTT.

V usage is TRBV20-1 and J usage is TRBJ1-1; D unresolved. This CDR3 comprises 14 residues. Germline CDR1 DFQATT, CDR2 SNEGSKA (reference sequence). V dropped 3 bases and J dropped 0 bases, with 11 bases sitting between them. CDR3 in DNA: TGCAGTGCTAGCGCGTTTAGCATGAACACTGAAGCTTTCTTT. This encodes CSASAFSMNTEAFF.